The 8 T cell receptor beta chains listed next were all sequenced from one sample in a study of blood T cell repertoires in COVID-19 (TCRdb year 2020). Libraries were built with the immunoSEQ multiplex PCR assay. The table was pulled from immuneACCESS by TCRdb, which kept in-frame rearrangements only. Such tables lose some clones; where checked, under half of the loss comes from unresolved V genes, and the rest has no known cause. This sample comprises over 350,000 clones, about 83% of them detected only once. The ten largest clones capture roughly a tenth of the sample. The sample comprised PBMCs or T cells enriched from blood (not recorded which). The source is a woman aged 45-60 years who had recovered from COVID-19.

The J gene is TRBJ1-4, the V gene TRBV30; 7 nucleotides line up with TRBD1. CDR3 size: 11 residues. V lost 8 bases to trimming and J lost 4 bases; unmatched junction nucleotides: 1. Germline CDR1 is GTSNPN and CDR2 is SVGIG (reference sequence). CDR3 DNA: TGTGCCCAGGGGGGTAATGAAAAACTGTTTTTT. This sequence encodes CAQGGNEKLFF.

V and J are TRBV5-1 and TRBJ2-7; no definite D call. This CDR3 has 11 residues. Trimming shortened V by 1 base and J by 7 bases, and 6 bases separated the two germline ends. Per germline, CDR1 SGHRS and CDR2 YFSETQ. The CDR3 loop reads CASSLNEEQYF. The CDR3 nucleotides read TGCGCCAGCAGCTTGAACGAGGAGCAGTACTTC.

The rearrangement uses TRBV9 and TRBJ1-3; D not certain. Germline V lookup: CDR1 SGDLS, CDR2 YYNGEE. V was clipped by 7 bases and J by 3 bases, with 8 bases between them. CDR3 length: 12 amino acids. CDR3 sequence: CASAPLGNTIYF. The CDR3 DNA follows: TGTGCCAGCGCACCACTTGGAAACACCATATATTTT.

The chain is built from TRBV30 and TRBJ1-2, with TRBD1 identical over 7 bases. The V gene end was trimmed by 0 bases and the J gene end by 4 bases; junction bases not matched to a gene: 2. The germline V gene has CDR1 GTSNPN and CDR2 SVGIG (reference sequence). This CDR3 spans 13 amino acids. The CDR3 nucleotides read TGTGCCTGGAGTGTTCAGGGGGTCTATGGCTACACCTTC. Protein sequence: CAWSVQGVYGYTF.

V and J are TRBV6-1 and TRBJ1-2, with TRBD1 matching over 7 bases. The CDR3 extends over 16 amino acids. The J segment lost 2 bases and the V segment lost 2 bases, leaving 8 bases of the junction unmatched. Germline V gives CDR1 MNHNS, CDR2 SASEGT. The CDR3 here is CASSEFGTVSNYGYTF. Here the CDR3 DNA reads TGTGCCAGCAGTGAATTCGGGACAGTGAGCAACTATGGCTACACCTTC.

This clone appeared once. The rearrangement uses TRBV28 and TRBJ1-6, with TRBD1 as a possible D gene (6 bases). The germline gives CDR1 MDHEN, CDR2 SYDVKM. CDR3 length: 12 amino acids. Trimming pared 5 bases from V and 8 bases from J, leaving 7 bases between. DNA for the CDR3: TGTGCCAGCAGTCGGACAGATTCACCCCTCCACTTT. Its protein product is CASSRTDSPLHF.

This clone came up once. The genes are TRBV20-1 and TRBJ1-1; tentatively, D is TRBD1 (6 bases). Trimming removed 3 bases at V and 5 bases at J, with 16 bases between. Germline CDR1 and CDR2: DFQATT and SNEGSKA (reference sequence). This CDR3 is 14 amino acids long. The CDR3 spells CSASDLGAETEAFF. For the CDR3, the DNA is TGCAGTGCTAGTGATTTGGGGGCCGAAACTGAAGCTTTCTTT.

This clone appeared a few times. The rearrangement uses TRBV7-2 and TRBJ2-5; 15 nucleotides line up with TRBD2. This CDR3 region has 16 residues. V was clipped by 5 bases and J by 4 bases; unmatched bases: 5. Germline lookup yields CDR1 SGHTA and CDR2 FQGNSA. The CDR3 DNA reads as TGTGCCAGCAGCCGCCGGACTAGCGGGGGGGGAGAGACCCAGTACTTC. Its translation: CASSRRTSGGGETQYF.